The rows below give T cell receptor beta chains drawn from one sample of a study of T cell responses to AZD1222 COVID-19 vaccine. Clones were read by immunoSEQ multiplex PCR, and TCRdb kept only the in-frame ones, dropping some. The sample has about 140,000 clones; the top ten hold about 2.2%. Sequenced material: peripheral blood. The receptors here all came from an adult in good health. CDR3s include the opening cysteine and the closing phenylalanine or tryptophan. D genes are given only for firm matches.

TRBV12-5,TRBJ1-1,18,TRBD1,CASGSTLGQGTMNTEAFF,TGTGCTAGTGGTTCCACTCTCGGACAGGGGACCATGAACACTGAAGCTTTCTTT
TRBV10-3,TRBJ2-2,15,TRBD1,CAISPQGEKPGELFF,TGTGCCATCAGTCCACAGGGGGAGAAGCCCGGGGAGCTGTTTTTT
TRBV4-3,TRBJ1-1,16,NA,CASSQGTVRVNTEAFF,TGCGCCAGCAGCCAAGGGACAGTCCGGGTGAACACTGAAGCTTTCTTT
TRBV6-1,TRBJ1-2,10,NA,CASSRRDYTF,TGTGCCAGCAGCCGAAGGGACTACACCTTC
TRBV2,TRBJ1-4,13,NA,CASMGLTNEKLFF,TGTGCCAGCATGGGGCTGACTAATGAAAAACTGTTTTTT
TRBV7-2,TRBJ1-4,15,TRBD1,CASSPPGQSGEKLFF,TGTGCCAGCAGCCCACCGGGACAGTCAGGTGAAAAACTGTTTTTT
TRBV21-1,TRBJ1-2,13,NA,CASSKRGNYGYTF,TGTGCCAGCAGCAAACGAGGGAACTATGGCTACACCTTC
TRBV4-1,TRBJ1-3,15,NA,CASSQVWTVGNTIYF,TGCGCCAGCAGCCAAGTGTGGACTGTAGGAAACACCATATATTTT
TRBV4-1,TRBJ1-1,16,NA,CASSQDPGNMNTEAFF,TGCGCCAGCAGCCAAGATCCAGGGAACATGAACACTGAAGCTTTCTTT
TRBV2,TRBJ1-5,13,NA,CASSERGAQPQHF,TGTGCCAGCAGTGAAAGGGGGGCTCAGCCCCAGCATTTT
TRBV10-3,TRBJ1-1,15,TRBD1,CAISGETGRVTEAFF,TGTGCCATCAGTGGGGAGACAGGGAGAGTAACTGAAGCTTTCTTT
TRBV12-3/TRBV12-4,TRBJ1-2,12,NA,CATGPDYYGYTF,TGTGCCACAGGGCCAGACTACTATGGCTACACCTTC
TRBV11-3,TRBJ1-5,14,NA,CASSLTDSNQPQHF,TGTGCCAGCAGCTTGACAGATAGCAATCAGCCCCAGCATTTT
TRBV6-5,TRBJ1-1,13,NA,CASSYGLGGGAFF,TGTGCCAGCAGTTACGGGTTGGGTGGGGGAGCTTTCTTT
TRBV11-3,TRBJ1-2,13,TRBD1,CASSSGQGDGYTF,TGTGCCAGCAGCTCGGGACAGGGGGATGGCTACACCTTC
TRBV3-1/TRBV3-2,TRBJ2-1,13,NA,CASSHNPGNEQFF,TGTGCCAGCAGCCATAACCCCGGGAATGAGCAGTTCTTC
TRBV7-9,TRBJ1-2,16,NA,CASSLSEAKHPYGYTF,TGTGCCAGCAGCTTATCAGAGGCCAAACACCCCTATGGCTACACCTTC
TRBV6-2/TRBV6-3,TRBJ1-6,15,NA,CASSRRTDYNSPLHF,TGTGCCAGCAGTCGCCGAACAGATTATAATTCACCCCTCCACTTT
TRBV18,TRBJ2-5,16,NA,CASSPTLARSQETQYF,TGTGCCAGCTCACCAACTCTAGCGCGAAGCCAAGAGACCCAGTACTTC
TRBV6-2/TRBV6-3,TRBJ2-3,13,TRBD2,CASRPTSVDTQYF,TGTGCCAGCAGACCTACTAGCGTCGATACGCAGTATTTT